The clone carrying this TCR beta chain was detected a few times. Its antigen remains unidentified. The source of the sample is a study of early T cells in non-severe SARS-CoV-2 infection. Study observations and caveats: Anti-spike CD8 responses were favored in VDJdb matching, and private and CD4 specificities were missed.

The length of the CDR3 is 14 residues. Trimming left V 8 bases short and J 2 bases short, with 15 bases between. Germline loops: CDR1 SNHLY, CDR2 FYNNEI. cDNA molecules, individually, were tagged with unique molecular identifiers. TCRdb processed the 5' RACE reads anew with MiXCR; each CDR3 protein has one entry. The sample yields some 48,000 distinct CDR3 sequences, 6% to 8% seen once. The material sequenced was whole blood, taken at baseline. V and J are TRBV2 and TRBJ1-2; possibly TRBD1 for D (6 bases). This receptor was obtained from an adult who was a healthcare worker with PCR-confirmed SARS-CoV-2 infection or an uninfected control (not recorded which). In DNA, the CDR3 is TGTGCCAGCTCGGGAGCAGGGGCCAACTATGGCTACACCTTC. It yields the protein CASSGAGANYGYTF.